This T cell receptor beta chain was sequenced during a study of cytomegalovirus exposure and HLA in healthy donors (dated by TCRdb to 2017 to 2019). About the full investigation: In an earlier analysis of approximately 500 of the donors, around 300 Gb of sequence data and 90 million to 120 million unique TCR beta sequences from 180 million or so T cells were reported. An early release that covered 640 HLA-typed donors contained approximately 320 gigabases of sequencing data and tens of millions of unique TCR sequences. Of the approximately 400 genotyped donors, 81% fell in the genetic ancestry cluster associated with self-reported Caucasian donors. The study aimed to test whether signatures of past pathogen exposure could be identified by cataloging public T cell receptors. The T cell repertoires of 666 subjects were profiled by immunosequencing and related to cytomegalovirus serostatus. In addition to the first cohort of 666 subjects, a separate validation cohort of 130 or so different subjects was used. High-throughput TCR immunosequencing, statistical association of individual TCRs with disease status, and machine learning were combined to predict cytomegalovirus infection status. In a later analysis, previously published TCR beta repertoires from 550 to 750 donors were re-analyzed and high-resolution HLA genotyping was added so that TCR occurrence patterns could be studied. Rather than drawing on any new phenotypic data, the later analysis identified candidate immune exposures from TCR beta sequences and the way those sequences occurred across donors. An earlier analysis of 500 to 650 of the donors applied high-throughput TCR beta sequencing to assess whether each TCR beta V gene segment acted as functional or pseudogenic. Alongside the repertoire data, information on donor age, sex, ethnicity and CMV serostatus was compiled. In a later genetic analysis, genome-wide SNP genotypes for about three fifths of the roughly 670 donors were used, and that subset was treated as a discovery cohort. All discovery cohort repertoires had been generated using a single sequencing platform. HLA typing covered class I and class II loci at four-digit resolution. The number of typed donors differed by locus: about 620-630 for A, B, C, DRB1 and DQB1; 500 to 550 for DQA1; 606 for DPA1; and roughly 470 for DPB1. Several DR-DQ haplotypes were treated as single units for association and clustering because of strong linkage in the cohort. Among about 400 genotyped donors of the cohort, an average of around 240,000 unique TCR beta nucleotide sequences was sequenced per donor, of which roughly 17% were non-productive.

The cohort comprised around 700 healthy bone marrow donors. Cohort members were all nominally healthy when sampled, although unrecorded immune exposures were likely present. The donor was CMV seropositive and was included in the group of 300 or so seropositive cohort members. A peripheral blood sample was collected from each donor, and TCR beta sequencing was performed on peripheral blood mononuclear cells. The Qiagen DNeasy Blood Extraction Kit was used to extract genomic DNA from the blood cell samples. This clone is a singleton in its sample. Which antigen it targets is not known. The input lacks base qualities; no much larger clone sits a single base away. Points the paper makes about the study in general: A cluster of highly shared sequence variants was judged likely to represent a technical artifact of the sequencing pipeline. Compared with equally common non-associated chains, HLA-associated TCR beta chains in a later analysis were more clonally expanded and had lower generation probabilities. Only TCR beta chains were sequenced in this cohort, and the absence of alpha or paired-chain data limited detectable features. In vitro tests confirmed that a few of the cytomegalovirus-associated TCR beta chains recognize cytomegalovirus antigens. A later analysis reported that several top co-occurrence clusters appeared linked to parvovirus B19, influenza, CMV and Epstein-Barr virus. A further reported finding was that TCR beta sequences accurately predicted the HLA-A and HLA-B alleles for most subjects in the first cohort. Presence/absence analyses assumed roughly uniform sequencing depth across donors, an assumption that may not hold. Around 16 rarely observed V segments, including chromosome 9 orphons, were excluded from the earlier analysis of about 500 of the donors because counts were too low. In a later genetic analysis, a missense DCLRE1C variant was associated with V-gene and J-gene trimming of TCR beta chains, and the association was replicated in an independent cohort. The 87-base-pair reads could not distinguish some IMGT-functional V segments, including TRBV6-2 and TRBV6-3, so those segments were excluded. Assigning TCR associations to individual alleles was difficult when HLA alleles, especially DR and DQ, strongly co-occurred. Compared with the roughly 670-donor mean, donors in an Asian-associated ancestry cluster had fewer N-insertions in productive TCRs, according to a later genetic analysis. At a false discovery rate of 0.05, a later analysis linked 15,000 to 20,000 TCR beta sequences to specific HLA alleles. Because HLA typing was unavailable for some donors at each locus, only the typed subset was used in association tests. Immune exposure information for the cohort was limited to CMV serostatus. Cytomegalovirus status was reported to be diagnosed by the classifier with high specificity and sensitivity in both the original and validation cohorts. A later analysis found that TCR association rates varied across HLA loci, with DRB1 alleles showing the most associated TCRs and HLA-C alleles the fewest. The authors suggested that the approach could potentially be extended to other disease states and immunological phenotypes. Correlated functional status among segregating V segments might reflect linkage disequilibrium, but an unknown experimental factor could not be ruled out. Broadly in line with IMGT annotations, most TCR beta V segments showed up in productive rearrangements about 87% or about 30% of the time in an earlier analysis of roughly 590 of the donors. A total of some 180 TCR beta chains were listed by the study as associated with cytomegalovirus. A later analysis found that most CMV-associated TCR beta chains appeared HLA-restricted, with HLA associations seemingly driven largely by CMV exposure. Across donors, most TCR sequences were observed very rarely, whereas some public TCRs were present in many individuals.

Library method: the immunoSEQ multiplex PCR assay. For the multiplex PCR, a mixture combining 60 forward primers for TCR Vbeta segments and 13 reverse primers for TCR Jbeta segments was used. A multiplex PCR assay on genomic DNA amplified the CDR3 region of rearranged TCR beta genes. Amplified TCR beta libraries were sequenced as 87-base-pair reads on the Illumina HiSeq System. The paper's processing steps were these. In a later analysis, tens of millions of unique TCR beta chains were counted across the 650 to 700 repertoires, and around 11 million of these chains were shared by at least two donors. Raw reads were error-corrected and collapsed into unique sequences with a nearest-neighbor algorithm that merged closely related sequences to remove PCR and sequencing errors. V, D and J gene segments were assigned by aligning CDR3 sequences to IMGT reference sequences. For a sequence to be retained, at least a six-nucleotide match to both a V gene segment and a J gene segment was required. A rearrangement counted as productive if the CDR3 had no stop codons and remained in frame with V and J, and every other rearrangement counted as non-productive. Following IMGT convention, CDR3 was defined as the stretch from the second conserved V-encoded cysteine to the conserved J-encoded phenylalanine. Sequences without an unambiguous match to a single V gene segment were excluded from the earlier analysis of approximately 600 of the donors. In an earlier analysis of 587 of the donors, V segments were called functional above 56.7% productive rearrangements and were called segregating when the between-donor standard deviation exceeded 5%. A statistical classification framework was built to diagnose cytomegalovirus status from the catalog of TCR beta chain sequences. In a later analysis, TCR nucleotide sequences were compared against IMGT/GENE-DB human TR gene sequences so that V and J genes could be assigned. The TCRdist pipeline was used in a later analysis to assign CDR3 sequences and most-parsimonious VDJ recombination scenarios. In a later analysis, each TCR beta chain was defined by its CDR3 amino acid sequence together with its V-gene family, and reads lacking a unique V-gene family were excluded. To address suspected cross-contamination and a sequencing artifact, a later analysis removed 550 to 750 highly shared, low-generation-probability nucleotide sequences. In a later analysis, a clonal expansion index for each public chain was calculated from normalized within-repertoire ranks of inferred template counts. Generation probabilities in a later analysis came from a VDJ recombination model fitted to out-of-frame rearrangements, and those results were checked against IGoR. Hypergeometric tests were used in a later analysis to score TCR-TCR, TCR-HLA and TCR-CMV co-occurrence, with a repertoire-size bias correction applied to the TCR pairs. A later analysis estimated false discovery rates by permuting HLA or CMV assignments 20 times. In a later analysis, co-occurring TCRs were grouped using DBSCAN, with TCRdist sequence similarity added in when clustering inside HLA-allele-positive subsets. Co-occurrence clustering excluded repertoires with fewer than 30,000 or more than 120,000 public chains, plus five with anomalous nucleotide sharing. As stored in TCRdb, this immuneACCESS dataset retains in-frame rearrangements with V and J assigned. A fraction of the clones does not appear; measured against another copy, unresolved V genes explain less than half of the discrepancy, and the remainder lacks a known reason. V, J and clone size reflect that table, while D and trimming were determined from the DNA. Present in this sample are about 110,000 clones, about three quarters of which were seen just once. The ten top clones hold over 4% of the sample.

Sequences LNHDA (CDR1) and SQIVND (CDR2) are obtained from the germline V gene (reference sequence). Ends trimmed: V by 7 bases, J by 1 base; bases unmatched to a gene: 9. Inclusive of the bounding cysteine and phenylalanine, the CDR3 is 16 residues long. Only the CDR3 part of the read is kept: 48 bases, read in frame from the first base. This TCR was sampled from a female donor in good health and CMV-seropositive. The sample was PBMCs. The chain uses TRBV19 and TRBJ1-1, with 10 bases matching TRBD1. CDR3 region: CASTGTGTGENTEAFF. The DNA sequence follows: TGTGCCAGTACCGGGACCGGGACAGGGGAGAACACTGAAGCTTTCTTT.